The clone carrying this T cell receptor beta chain appeared a single time. This record belongs to a study of cytomegalovirus exposure and HLA in healthy donors. The PCR had 60 Vbeta and 13 Jbeta primers. Libraries were prepared by immunoSEQ multiplex PCR; TCRdb keeps only in-frame clonotypes and omits some of them. The repertoire holds under 150,000 clones, with around 85% as singletons. V dropped 5 bases and J dropped 3; count of bases not matched to a gene: 5. The germline V gene has CDR1 SGHRS and CDR2 YFSETQ. The CDR3 is 15 residues long. J is TRBJ1-3 and V is TRBV5-1; the match to TRBD1 covers 10 bases. The TCR was taken from a boy aged 5-17 years in good health and CMV-seronegative. The sequenced sample consisted of PBMCs. In nucleotides, the CDR3 is TGCGCCAGCAGGGTCTGGACAGGGGGTGGAAACACCATATATTTT. This codes for CASRVWTGGGNTIYF.